The T cell receptor (beta chain) under discussion was sequenced for a study of shared clonotypes between healthy human individuals (dated by TCRdb to about 2020). With respect to the entire study: A couple of women and a few men aged 18 to 49 years were included in the cohort. Per donor, leukapheresis produced somewhere between about 0.94 and 9.5 billion PBMCs. To estimate repertoire size and how much clonotype sharing occurs between individuals, the study deeply sequenced the blood TCR repertoires of roughly 5 healthy adults. Libraries were prepared and TCR repertoires were sequenced by different laboratories using diverse techniques, in order to increase sequencing depth and limit assay-specific biases.

Concerning this clone: Its antigen remains undetermined. No base-level quality is on record; no much larger clone is a single base apart.

Healthy HIV-negative adults with no recently reported acute infections or vaccinations were included as donors. Every donor was a Caucasian adult residing in Nashville, Tennessee, USA. For unsorted samples, about 85 million PBMCs were counted and genomic DNA was extracted with the QIAamp DNA Blood Mini kit. After blood collection by leukapheresis, PBMCs were isolated using Ficoll-Histopaque density gradient centrifugation and then cryopreserved in the vapor phase of liquid nitrogen. TCR CDR3 regions were amplified from genomic DNA by multiplex PCR using the deep immunoSEQ assay. Extracted genomic DNA from each cell subset was distributed evenly across all wells of several immunoSEQ 96-well plates, and each plate was treated as a replicate. For unsorted PBMC, approximately 0.3 ug of genomic DNA, equivalent to tens of thousands of T cell genomes, went into each replicate PCR. Unsorted PBMC genomic DNA was sequenced across ten immunoSEQ deep assay plates. Purified libraries were measured with a Qubit 3.0 fluorometer, size-checked on a Bioanalyzer 2100, and measured again with the KAPA Library Quantification kit. Every immunoSEQ 96-well plate was sequenced on a dedicated single-read 150-cycle Illumina NextSeq 550 flow cell. In the original analysis: The immunoSEQ output contained only junctional sequences without quality scores, so filtering could not match that applied to full-length reads. Sequences were annotated with PyIR, a Python wrapper for IgBLAST v1.9, using IMGT germline references to assign V/J genes and CDR3. Any read was removed if the V/J assignment was weak (E-value above 1e-6), the CDR3 was missing, or the read contained stop codons, out-of-frame junctions, or ambiguous translated residues. V3J clonotypes were defined by identical inferred V gene, J gene, and CDR3 amino acid sequence. Percentage overlap between repertoires was calculated by dividing the number of shared unique clonotypes by the size of the smaller repertoire. Three approaches were used to assess repertoire richness: RTK rarefaction, the Chao1 estimator, and Recon v2.1 estimates of unobserved clonotypes. This is the immuneACCESS table as TCRdb keeps it, with only in-frame sequences that have V and J called. A part of the clones is gone; compared with another copy, unresolved V genes explain less than half, and the rest is unexplained. D and trimming come from the DNA, and the V and J calls and clone size come from that table. This sample comprises some 530,000 clones, 81% of them detected only once. Over 9.5% of the sample is held by the ten biggest clonotypes.

The paper's findings and limits, for the study overall: Only blood was sampled, and tissue TCR repertoires likely differ from those in blood. Pairwise subsampling led to the expectation that sequencing depth would affect the degree of clonotype sharing among donors. The small number of donors limited the genetic and exposure-history diversity represented.

The CDR3 measures 14 amino acids from cysteine to phenylalanine. The sequence is cut down to CDR3 DNA, 42 bases in frame from base 1. The germline V gene sets CDR1 to SGHVS and CDR2 to FNYEAQ. The germline ends are 6 bases apart after V is trimmed by 0 bases and J by 3 bases. The receptor comes from a woman aged 40 to 50 in good health. Some clones in this sample may be carry-over from other donors' samples. Sequencing was carried out using PBMCs. The V and J genes are TRBV7-6 and TRBJ1-3, and TRBD1 may be the D gene, going by 5 matching bases. The DNA sequence follows: TGTGCCAGCAGCTTAGCGGGGGATGGAAACACCATATATTTT. Its product reads: CASSLAGDGNTIYF.